The next 2 T cell receptor beta chains were all read from a single sample in a study of T cell responses to AZD1222 COVID-19 vaccine (dated by TCRdb to about 2021). The method was the immunoSEQ multiplex PCR assay. TCRdb carries this immuneACCESS record with in-frame sequences only. Its versions omit some clonotypes, under half of them owing to an unresolved V gene in the studies checked, with the rest unexplained. In all, the sample holds more than 85,000 clones, and 92% of those were seen once. Clones ranked in the top ten supply 7.8% of the sample. This specimen's time point label, per the study, means: baseline before first vaccination. The sample consisted of peripheral blood, taken on day 0 of AZD1222 vaccination. These receptors were taken from an adult in good health.

The chain uses TRBV5-1 and TRBJ2-7; TRBD1 agrees at 9 bases. The CDR3 is 13 residues long. Germline CDR1 SGHRS, CDR2 YFSETQ. V lost 6 bases and J lost 3; bases outside the gene matches: 4. The CDR3: CASKGTGFYEQYF. CDR3 DNA sequence: TGCGCCAGCAAGGGGACAGGGTTCTACGAGCAGTACTTC.

The chain employs TRBV24-1 and TRBJ2-6, with a possible D match to TRBD1 (6 bases). Trimming left V 6 bases short and J 2 bases short, with 7 bases between. This CDR3 has 14 amino acids. Germline V lookup: CDR1 KGHDR, CDR2 SFDVKD. The CDR3 region is CATSNRAGANVLTF. CDR3 in DNA: TGTGCCACCAGTAACAGGGCTGGGGCCAACGTCCTGACTTTC.